The next 5 T cell receptor beta chains were all read from a single sample in a study of Ad26.COV2.S vaccination and SARS-CoV-2 variants. Treatment of the sample: 15 to 20 received Ad26.COV2.S at low or high dose, single or two shots; 5 received placebo; per-sample allocation not given. Samples came from day 63 after the first vaccine or placebo injection. Only in-frame clones appear in the TCRdb table, and some are missing; sequencing was by immunoSEQ multiplex PCR. The repertoire consists of fewer than 900,000 clones, with more than 70% occurring once and the leading ten covering nearly 1.5%. Sample: peripheral blood, taken in a trial of Ad26.COV2.S vaccine versus placebo. The receptors here all came from a person between 18 and 65 years old who received the Ad26.COV2.S COVID-19 vaccine or a placebo.

The chain couples TRBV27 to TRBJ2-2; 8 nucleotides agree with TRBD2. Unmatched junction bases numbered 5, after V lost 2 bases and J lost 3 bases. Germline loops: CDR1 MNHEY, CDR2 SMNVEV (reference sequence). The CDR3 extends over 16 amino acids. The CDR3 DNA reads TGTGCCAGCAGTTTAGCAGCGGGAGTAGACACCGGGGAGCTGTTTTTT. Translated: CASSLAAGVDTGELFF.

The genes are TRBV19 and TRBJ2-5, with TRBD2 matching over 16 bases. The CDR3 runs 18 residues. V lost 5 bases and J lost 4; bases outside the gene matches: 10. Germline CDR1 LNHDA, CDR2 SQIVND (reference sequence). The CDR3 sequence is CASSPTGTSGRATETQYF. DNA of the CDR3: TGTGCCAGTAGTCCTACCGGGACTAGCGGGAGGGCGACAGAGACCCAGTACTTC.

This chain connects TRBV19 to TRBJ2-2; 7 bases agree with TRBD1. This CDR3 spans 15 amino acids. CDR1 LNHDA and CDR2 SQIVND come from the germline V gene (reference sequence). With V trimmed by 5 bases and J by 6 bases, 9 bases remained unmatched. CDR3 residues: CASSFFQGVAGELFF. DNA of the CDR3: TGTGCCAGTAGTTTCTTTCAGGGGGTAGCCGGGGAGCTGTTTTTT.

This chain joins TRBV10-3 and TRBJ1-1; tentative D call: TRBD1 (5 bases). Germline assignment: CDR1 ENHRY and CDR2 SYGVKD. Trimming took off 0 bases at V and 6 bases at J, with 11 bases between the two ends. CDR3 length: 14 residues. CDR3 DNA: TGTGCCATCAGTGAGTCGAAGGGGTCGCCTGAAGCTTTCTTT. As protein: CAISESKGSPEAFF.

The chain employs TRBV6-4 and TRBJ1-1, with D uncertain. CDR3 size: 12 residues. Trimming pared 4 bases from V and 7 bases from J, leaving 10 bases between. Germline V gene data show CDR1 as MRHNA and CDR2 as SNTAGT. This CDR3 reads CASSGVELEAFF. The CDR3, as DNA: TGTGCCAGCAGTGGGGTCGAACTTGAAGCTTTCTTT.